This TCR beta chain was identified during a study of OX40 agonist ivuxolimab in advanced cancers. The wider study: An anti-OX40 (CD134) antibody with agonistic activity, ivuxolimab, was administered to patients. The study reported partial responses in three patients: one hepatocellular carcinoma, two cutaneous melanoma.

Comment on this clone: Its specificity is unknown.

Study results and caveats: At doses 0.1 to 3.0 mg/kg, CD4+ and CD8+ clones expanded. Near-lowest levels of clonal expansion characterized partial responders at 0.1-3.0 mg/kg.

TCRdb keeps only in-frame clones here, not all; method: immunoSEQ multiplex PCR. The data contain about 77,000 clones, 85% of them singletons. The CDR3 contains 15 residues. Germline values: CDR1 SGDLS, CDR2 YYNGEE. V lost 1 base and J lost 0, with 10 bases in between. The source material was CD4+ or CD8+ T cells sorted from blood, sampled in a trial of the OX40 agonist ivuxolimab. The rearrangement uses TRBV9 and TRBJ1-2; D is possibly TRBD1 (5 bases). This receptor was obtained from an adult with an advanced solid tumor such as melanoma, head and neck, liver or kidney cancer. CDR3 in DNA: TGTGCCAGCAGCGTACAGGGCCTTGCTAACTATGGCTACACCTTC. It translates to CASSVQGLANYGYTF.